This is a list of T cell receptor beta chains from one sample in a study of blood T cell repertoires in COVID-19. Measured with immunoSEQ multiplex PCR; TCRdb has only the in-frame clones, and not every one. The profile covers hundreds of thousands of clones, with 80% to 90% appearing a single time and around 10% taken by the ten largest. Sequences were obtained from peripheral blood. The receptor source for this set is a woman aged 50 to 60 who had recovered from COVID-19. The CDR3 runs from the conserved cysteine through the conserved F or W. Fields, in order: CDR3 length, clone size, V gene, D gene, J gene, CDR3 protein, CDR3 DNA. D genes are given only for firm matches. Clone size appears in some rows only: once, few, many, or a class for an expanded clone.

length: 15
size: once
V: TRBV28
D: TRBD2
J: TRBJ2-7
CDR3: CASSQRGVRSYEQYF
DNA: TGTGCCAGCAGTCAGCGGGGGGTCCGCTCCTACGAGCAGTACTTC

length: 16
size: NA
V: TRBV7-9
D: TRBD2
J: TRBJ2-1
CDR3: CASSLIEAGTWNEQFF
DNA: TGTGCCAGCAGCCTAATCGAAGCGGGGACCTGGAATGAGCAGTTCTTC

length: 15
size: NA
V: TRBV2
D: TRBD2
J: TRBJ2-1
CDR3: CASRPLAGGPNEQFF
DNA: TGTGCCAGCAGGCCTCTAGCGGGGGGGCCTAATGAGCAGTTCTTC

length: 13
size: NA
V: TRBV15
D: NA
J: TRBJ2-5
CDR3: CATSVGGLETQYF
DNA: TGTGCCACCAGCGTTGGAGGCCTAGAGACCCAGTACTTC

length: 17
size: NA
V: TRBV9
D: NA
J: TRBJ1-2
CDR3: CASSPKVAGHTAYGYTF
DNA: TGTGCCAGCAGCCCGAAGGTGGCAGGGCATACGGCCTATGGCTACACCTTC

length: 16
size: NA
V: TRBV7-2
D: NA
J: TRBJ2-2
CDR3: CASSPTPLLGTGELFF
DNA: TGTGCCAGCAGCCCGACTCCTCTCCTGGGCACCGGGGAGCTGTTTTTT

length: 13
size: NA
V: TRBV11-3
D: NA
J: TRBJ2-7
CDR3: CASSINYYYEQYF
DNA: TGTGCCAGCAGTATAAATTACTACTACGAGCAGTACTTC

length: 12
size: NA
V: TRBV6-5
D: TRBD1
J: TRBJ2-1
CDR3: CASSKDRTEQFF
DNA: TGTGCCAGCAGTAAGGACAGGACGGAACAGTTCTTC

length: 14
size: many
V: TRBV9
D: TRBD2
J: TRBJ2-1
CDR3: CASSVSGRLDEQFF
DNA: TGTGCCAGCAGCGTTAGCGGGAGATTAGATGAGCAGTTCTTC

length: 10
size: NA
V: TRBV19
D: NA
J: TRBJ1-2
CDR3: CAQREGGYTF
DNA: TGTGCCCAAAGGGAGGGTGGCTACACCTTC

length: 17
size: once
V: TRBV30
D: NA
J: TRBJ1-5
CDR3: CAWSLGATVVLNQPQHF
DNA: TGTGCCTGGAGTCTAGGGGCGACCGTGGTTCTAAATCAGCCCCAGCATTTT

length: 12
size: NA
V: TRBV12-3/TRBV12-4
D: NA
J: TRBJ2-7
CDR3: CASSSSRGEQYF
DNA: TGTGCCAGCAGTTCCTCCCGCGGGGAGCAGTACTTC

length: 17
size: NA
V: TRBV11-2
D: TRBD2
J: TRBJ2-7
CDR3: CASSSRTTSGGGYEQYF
DNA: TGTGCCAGCAGCTCCCGGACGACTAGCGGGGGTGGCTACGAGCAGTACTTC

length: 18
size: NA
V: TRBV19
D: TRBD2
J: TRBJ2-3
CDR3: CASSKRRLAGDGTDTQYF
DNA: TGTGCCAGTAGTAAGCGGCGGCTAGCGGGAGACGGCACAGATACGCAGTATTTT

length: 15
size: once
V: TRBV25-1
D: NA
J: TRBJ2-3
CDR3: CASIRGVDSTDTQYF
DNA: TGTGCCAGCATTCGGGGTGTAGACAGCACAGATACGCAGTATTTT

length: 14
size: NA
V: TRBV10-3
D: NA
J: TRBJ2-5
CDR3: CAISGRGSQETQYF
DNA: TGTGCCATCAGTGGTAGGGGTTCCCAAGAGACCCAGTACTTC

length: 14
size: NA
V: TRBV7-3
D: TRBD2
J: TRBJ2-7
CDR3: CASSFSGRTNEQYF
DNA: TGTGCCAGCAGCTTTAGCGGGAGGACCAACGAGCAGTACTTC

length: 13
size: once
V: TRBV24-1
D: TRBD2
J: TRBJ2-1
CDR3: CATSDLQGGREFF
DNA: TGTGCCACCAGTGATTTGCAGGGCGGGAGGGAGTTCTTC

length: 14
size: NA
V: TRBV5-1
D: TRBD1
J: TRBJ1-4
CDR3: CASSGTGGPEKLFF
DNA: TGCGCCAGCAGTGGGACAGGGGGTCCTGAAAAACTGTTTTTT

length: 17
size: NA
V: TRBV4-2
D: NA
J: TRBJ2-1
CDR3: CASSQESIGGTYNEQFF
DNA: TGTGCCAGCAGCCAAGAAAGCATTGGCGGGACGTACAATGAGCAGTTCTTC

length: 16
size: NA
V: TRBV6-2/TRBV6-3
D: TRBD1
J: TRBJ2-2
CDR3: CASSGGQGSNTGELFF
DNA: TGTGCCAGCAGTGGGGGACAGGGATCGAACACCGGGGAGCTGTTTTTT

length: 14
size: few
V: TRBV9
D: NA
J: TRBJ2-2
CDR3: CASSVGGASGELFF
DNA: TGTGCCAGCAGCGTCGGCGGGGCCTCCGGGGAGCTGTTTTTT